A selection of T cell receptor beta chains follows, all from one sample in a study of patients and donors after allogeneic stem cell transplantation. TCRdb reanalysed the RT-PCR reads using MiXCR and keeps one entry per CDR3 protein. The sample lists 150,000 to 200,000 distinct CDR3 sequences; around 28% were seen once. Source material: blood, either unsorted or a sorted T cell fraction (not recorded which). The receptors derive from a human donor who was either an allogeneic HSCT recipient or a stem cell or donor lymphocyte infusion donor (not recorded which). It is not recorded whose cells these are; they may come from a transplant donor. The CDR3 runs from the conserved cysteine through the conserved F or W. The D gene is left open where the match is weak. The listing skips clone size in some rows; elsewhere it reads once, few, many or a size class.

V gene	D gene	clone size	J gene	CDR3 protein	CDR3 DNA
TRBV29-1	.	few	TRBJ1-2	CSVEGPSYGYTF	TGCAGCGTTGAAGGTCCTAGTTATGGCTACACCTTC
TRBV3-1	.	.	TRBJ2-3	CASSQVTTSDTQYF	TGTGCCAGCAGCCAAGTAACGACCTCAGATACGCAGTATTTT
TRBV4-3	TRBD2	.	TRBJ2-3	CASSQDVGLAVTDTQYF	TGCGCCAGCAGCCAAGATGTGGGACTAGCGGTCACAGATACGCAGTATTTT
TRBV4-2	TRBD2	.	TRBJ2-3	CASRLAGGGTDTQYF	TGTGCCAGCAGGCTAGCGGGAGGGGGCACAGATACGCAGTATTTT
TRBV7-9	.	few	TRBJ1-1	CASSLFPGNTEAFF	TGTGCCAGCAGCTTATTTCCAGGAAACACTGAAGCTTTCTTT
TRBV10-3	.	.	TRBJ2-7	CATRDTSSYEQYF	TGTGCCACCCGGGACACAAGCTCCTACGAGCAGTACTTC
TRBV5-6	TRBD1	few	TRBJ1-5	CASSSAGGSQPQHF	TGTGCCAGCAGCTCCGCAGGGGGTAGTCAGCCCCAGCATTTT
TRBV4-3	.	.	TRBJ2-7	CASSQEGTPVEQYF	TGCGCCAGCAGCCAAGAAGGCACGCCGGTCGAGCAGTACTTC
TRBV28	.	few	TRBJ2-2	CASSQLNTGELFF	TGTGCCAGCAGCCAACTGAACACCGGGGAGCTGTTTTTT
TRBV24-1	TRBD2	few	TRBJ2-1	CATSDPGTSDYNEQFF	TGTGCCACCAGTGATCCCGGGACTAGCGACTACAATGAGCAGTTCTTC
TRBV9	.	.	TRBJ2-1	CASSVLAGKQFF	TGTGCCAGCAGCGTATTGGCAGGGAAGCAGTTCTTC
TRBV18	.	few	TRBJ2-5	CASSPFGGSQSEGEETQYF	TGTGCCAGCTCACCTTTTGGTGGTTCTCAATCGGAGGGAGAAGAGACCCAGTACTTC
TRBV6-2/TRBV6-3	.	.	TRBJ1-2	CASSYVGDGYTF	TGTGCCAGCAGTTATGTCGGGGATGGCTACACCTTC
TRBV2	TRBD1	.	TRBJ2-2	CASEPTGGRTGELFF	TGTGCCAGCGAACCGACAGGGGGCCGGACCGGGGAGCTGTTTTTT
TRBV12-3/TRBV12-4	TRBD1	.	TRBJ1-5	CASTLDRLTGGRGNQPQHF	TGTGCCAGCACCCTAGATCGGCTGACAGGGGGCAGGGGCAATCAGCCCCAGCATTTT
TRBV6-1	TRBD1	few	TRBJ1-4	CASSEGRGEEKLFF	TGTGCCAGCAGTGAGGGCAGGGGGGAAGAAAAACTGTTTTTT
TRBV12-3/TRBV12-4	.	.	TRBJ2-1	CASRGSGTTRFF	TGTGCCAGCAGGGGTTCGGGGACCACGAGGTTCTTC
TRBV7-9	.	few	TRBJ1-4	CASSLPQGAGEKLFF	TGTGCCAGCAGCTTACCTCAGGGTGCAGGTGAAAAACTGTTTTTT
TRBV2	.	.	TRBJ2-1	CASSDRSDDNEQFF	TGTGCCAGCAGTGACCGGTCAGACGACAATGAGCAGTTCTTC
TRBV4-2	TRBD1	.	TRBJ2-2	CASSQDRLQGDTGELFF	TGTGCCAGCAGCCAAGATCGACTACAGGGGGACACCGGGGAGCTGTTTTTT
TRBV6-5	.	few	TRBJ2-7	CASSSLGATGGEQYF	TGTGCCAGCAGTTCCCTGGGGGCGACAGGAGGCGAGCAGTACTTC
TRBV18	.	.	TRBJ2-4	CASSPRGASNIQYF	TGTGCCAGCTCACCAAGGGGGGCCAGTAACATTCAGTACTTC
TRBV9	TRBD1	.	TRBJ1-6	CASSVSGQFDSPLHF	TGTGCCAGCAGCGTCTCGGGACAGTTCGATTCACCCCTCCACTTT
TRBV24-1	.	.	TRBJ2-1	CATSEAGSSYNEQFF	TGTGCCACCAGTGAGGCCGGAAGCTCCTACAATGAGCAGTTCTTC
TRBV27	TRBD1	few	TRBJ1-5	CASSFGTGPQHF	TGTGCCAGCAGTTTCGGGACAGGGCCCCAGCATTTT
TRBV29-1	.	medium-sized	TRBJ1-1	CSETLGMNTEAFF	TGCAGCGAGACATTGGGCATGAACACTGAAGCTTTCTTT